The next 20 T cell receptor beta chains were all read from a single sample in a study of beta chain features in type 1 diabetes. The investigators reverse transcribed all of the isolated RNA, so they sequenced expressed TCRB transcripts. Sequencing was performed with immunoSEQ multiplex PCR; in TCRdb, only in-frame clones are kept and a portion is missing. The sample lists about 160,000 clones, approximately 8.4% occurring once. The sequenced sample was central memory CD4+ T cells from blood. The receptor set was obtained from a young woman in good health.

The chain couples TRBV6-5 to TRBJ1-1, with TRBD1 identical over 7 bases. The CDR3 totals 12 residues. V dropped 8 bases and J dropped 8; count of bases not matched to a gene: 8. Germline CDR1 and CDR2: MNHEY and SVGAGI. The DNA of the CDR3 is TGTGCCAGCCTTGACAGGGCGGAAGAAGCTTTCTTT. Its translation is CASLDRAEEAFF.

The table lists this clone with a few counts. The chain is built from TRBV19 and TRBJ2-3; TRBD2 might be the D (6 bases). Trimming cost V 8 bases and J 3 bases, with 9 bases left between them. Germline CDR1 and CDR2: LNHDA and SQIVND (reference sequence). This CDR3 has 12 residues. CDR3 in DNA: TGTGCCAGTCGGGAGACTACAGATACGCAGTATTTT. The encoded protein is CASRETTDTQYF.

This clone was found a few times. This chain joins TRBV5-4 and TRBJ2-1, with a weak D call TRBD2 (7 bases). The V gene's germline CDR1 is SGHNT and CDR2 YYREEE (reference sequence). The CDR3 length is 15 residues. The V end was cut by 4 bases, the J end by 7 bases, with 18 bases between. The CDR3 nucleotides read TGTGCCAGCAGCCGGGACAACCTGGGAGGGAATGAGCAGTTCTTC. The encoded protein is CASSRDNLGGNEQFF.

The chain couples TRBV15 to TRBJ1-2, with 8 bases that match TRBD1. Germline values: CDR1 LNHNV, CDR2 YYDKDF (reference sequence). The trim removed 3 bases at V and 3 bases at J, leaving 6 bases unmatched. This CDR3 has 15 amino acids. DNA for the CDR3: TGTGCCACCAGCAGGTCGACAGGGGCTTACTATGGCTACACCTTC. This codes for CATSRSTGAYYGYTF.

The V gene is TRBV9, the J gene TRBJ2-7; TRBD2 might be the D (5 bases). The V gene's germline CDR1 is SGDLS and CDR2 YYNGEE. The CDR3 consists of 14 residues. Trimming took off 1 base at V and 6 bases at J, with 14 bases between the two ends. As DNA, the CDR3 is TGTGCCAGCAGCGTACAACCGGAAGGGAGCGAGCAGTACTTC. Translated: CASSVQPEGSEQYF.

This clone was seen only a few times. This sequence joins TRBV4-2 and TRBJ2-3; 11 positions agree with TRBD2. With V trimmed by 4 bases and J by 2 bases, 8 bases remained unmatched. The CDR3 is 17 amino acids. Looked up from germline, CDR1 is LGHNA and CDR2 is YNFKEQ. The CDR3 loop reads CASSRRRTSGPTDTQYF. CDR3 bases: TGTGCCAGCAGCCGCCGAAGGACTAGCGGGCCCACAGATACGCAGTATTTT.

V gene TRBV7-9 combines with J gene TRBJ2-1; 8 nucleotides line up with TRBD1. CDR3 size: 15 residues. Germline V CDR1 and CDR2: SEHNR, FQNEAQ (reference sequence). Trimming removed 0 bases from V and 8 bases from J; junction bases left unmatched: 6. The DNA of the CDR3 is TGTGCCAGCAGCTTAGCCCTGACAGGGGAGGATGAGCAGTTCTTC. Amino acids: CASSLALTGEDEQFF.

This clone was picked up a small number of times. DNA of the CDR3: TGCAGCCCTTGGGTCCTTGGAGGGGAGAGTAATGAAGCTTTCTTT. Protein sequence: CSPWVLGGESNEAFF. This rearrangement joins TRBV29-1 to TRBJ1-1; D might be TRBD1 (5 bases). The germline V and J ends were trimmed by 8 bases and 7 bases, with 26 bases remaining between them. The germline V gene has CDR1 SQVTM and CDR2 ANQGSEA. The CDR3 length is 15 residues. Supplemented by reference TRBV29-1 and TRBJ1-1, the full variable domain reads SAVISQKPSRDICQRGTSLTIQCQVDSQVTMMFWYRQQPGQSLTLIATANQGSEATYESGFVIDKFPISRPNLTFSTLTVSNMSPEDSSIYLCSPWVLGGESNEAFFGQGTRLTVV.

V and J are TRBV14 and TRBJ2-3; TRBD2 matches 10 bases. Looked up from germline, CDR1 is SGHDN and CDR2 is FVKESK. This CDR3 comprises 17 residues. Germline trimming cut 3 bases from V and 3 bases from J; bases unmatched to any gene: 9. CDR3 in DNA: TGTGCCAGCAGCCACCGACTAGCGGGCCGAAGGACAGATACGCAGTATTTT. Its translation is CASSHRLAGRRTDTQYF.

The chain couples TRBV27 to TRBJ1-4, with D possibly matching TRBD1 (5 bases). Germline loops: CDR1 MNHEY, CDR2 SMNVEV (reference sequence). The V end was cut by 7 bases, the J end by 6 bases, with 12 bases between. This CDR3 is 13 amino acids long. The CDR3 loop reads CASTSWGHEKLFF. The CDR3 DNA reads as TGTGCCAGCACCTCGTGGGGCCATGAAAAACTGTTTTTT.

CDR3 sequence (DNA): TGCGCCAGCAGCCAAAGTGGCAGGATGGGAAACACCATATATTTT. Translated: CASSQSGRMGNTIYF. The genes are TRBV4-1 and TRBJ1-3; no firm D call. Germline V CDR1 and CDR2: MGHRA, YSYEKL. There are 15 residues in the CDR3. The V gene lost 2 bases and the J gene lost 4 bases, with 12 bases spanning the gap.

The rearrangement uses TRBV7-8 and TRBJ2-3, with 12 bases aligning to TRBD2. In germline, CDR1 is SGHVS, CDR2 FQNEAQ. The CDR3 spans 17 residues. Losses at the gene ends were 3 bases for V and 5 bases for J; bases not matched to a gene: 9. The CDR3: CASSFAPSGRAGDTQYF. The CDR3 nucleotides are TGTGCCAGCAGCTTTGCGCCTAGCGGGAGGGCCGGAGATACGCAGTATTTT. The variable domain in full, with the rest retrieved from reference TRBV7-8 and TRBJ2-3, is GAGVSQSPRYKVAKRGQDVALRCDPISGHVSLFWYQQALGQGPEFLTYFQNEAQLDKSGLPSDRFFAERPEGSVSTLKIQRTQQEDSAVYLCASSFAPSGRAGDTQYFGPGTRLTVL.

This clone was observed many times. The chain links TRBV30 to TRBJ1-1; TRBD1 matches 8 bases. Germline V gene sequence: CDR1 GTSNPN, CDR2 SVGIG (reference sequence). The CDR3 loop spans 13 amino acids. With V trimmed by 1 base and J by 7 bases, 5 bases remained unmatched. The CDR3 DNA reads TGTGCCTGGAGTGGACAGGGGTTCGTTGAAGCTTTCTTT. It translates to CAWSGQGFVEAFF.

The chain employs TRBV18 and TRBJ2-1; D may be TRBD2 (6 bases). CDR1 and CDR2 (germline): KGHSH, LQKENI. Trimming removed 5 bases at V and 4 bases at J, with 12 bases between. This CDR3 has 14 residues. The DNA for the CDR3 is TGTGCCAGCTCAGAGATTGCGGGGTACAATGAGCAGTTCTTC. Amino acids: CASSEIAGYNEQFF. Full variable domain (missing parts from reference TRBV18 and TRBJ2-1): NAGVMQNPRHLVRRRGQEARLRCSPMKGHSHVYWYRQLPEEGLKFMVYLQKENIIDESGMPKERFSAEFPKEGPSILRIQQVVRGDSAAYFCASSEIAGYNEQFFGPGTRLTVL.

This clone was seen more than once but under ten times. V usage is TRBV9 and J usage is TRBJ2-7, with TRBD2 identical over 12 bases. The V gene's germline CDR1 is SGDLS and CDR2 YYNGEE. The length of the CDR3 is 15 residues. The trim removed 3 bases at V and 5 bases at J, leaving 6 bases unmatched. CDR3: CASSGRTSGANEQYF. In DNA, the CDR3 is TGTGCCAGCAGCGGCCGGACTAGCGGGGCCAACGAGCAGTACTTC.

J is TRBJ2-1 and V is TRBV7-3; weak D call: TRBD2 (7 bases). The CDR3 is 15 amino acids. V was shortened by 2 bases and J by 7 bases, with 15 bases between the two germline ends. Germline-derived CDR1 and CDR2 are SGHTA and FQGTGA. The CDR3 loop reads CASSLGGGPRNEQFF. CDR3 in DNA: TGTGCCAGCAGCTTAGGGGGGGGGCCGCGGAATGAGCAGTTCTTC.

As to this clone: A read error is likely here: a far larger clone is one base away. This chain uses TRBV13 with TRBJ1-1; 8 bases map to TRBD1. The J segment lost 4 bases and the V segment lost 5 bases, leaving 6 bases of the junction unmatched. The germline gives CDR1 PRHDT, CDR2 FYEKMQ (reference sequence). The CDR3 has 14 residues. CDR3 nucleotide sequence: TGTGCCAGCAGCCGGACAGGGATGAGCACTGAAGCTTTCTTT. Residues: CASSRTGMSTEAFF. The complete variable domain, with remaining parts taken from reference TRBV13 and TRBJ1-1, reads AAGVIQSPRHLIKEKRETATLKCYPIPRHDTVYWYQQGPGQDPQFLISFYEKMQSDKGSIPDRFSAQQFSDYHSELNMSSLELGDSALYFCASSRTGMSTEAFFGQGTRLTVV.

This clone was seen a few times. V is TRBV5-1 and J is TRBJ1-2; perhaps TRBD1 as D (6 bases). The CDR3 has 15 amino acids. Germline loops: CDR1 SGHRS, CDR2 YFSETQ. V gave up 3 bases and J gave up 5 bases, with 17 bases separating them. CDR3 amino acids: CASSSMTGGGYGYTF. CDR3 DNA sequence: TGCGCCAGCAGCTCGATGACAGGCGGGGGTTATGGCTACACCTTC.

This clone was seen only a few times. This CDR3 is CASSQDLSTSGTDTQYF. CDR3 bases: TGCGCCAGCAGCCAAGATCTATCGACTAGCGGCACAGATACGCAGTATTTT. The V call is TRBV4-1, the J call TRBJ2-3; 8 bases map to TRBD2. J lost 1 base, V lost 0 bases, and 6 bases had no gene match. This CDR3 comprises 17 residues. CDR1 is MGHRA, CDR2 YSYEKL, per germline.

This clone has more than one count but fewer than ten. The chain uses TRBV29-1 and TRBJ1-1; a possible D gene is TRBD1 (5 bases). Trimming removed 2 bases at V and 7 bases at J, with 14 bases between. CDR1 is SQVTM, CDR2 ANQGSEA, per germline. The CDR3 runs 13 residues. For the CDR3, the DNA is TGCAGCGTTGAAACCGGGAGAGGGGTTGAAGCTTTCTTT. Residues: CSVETGRGVEAFF.